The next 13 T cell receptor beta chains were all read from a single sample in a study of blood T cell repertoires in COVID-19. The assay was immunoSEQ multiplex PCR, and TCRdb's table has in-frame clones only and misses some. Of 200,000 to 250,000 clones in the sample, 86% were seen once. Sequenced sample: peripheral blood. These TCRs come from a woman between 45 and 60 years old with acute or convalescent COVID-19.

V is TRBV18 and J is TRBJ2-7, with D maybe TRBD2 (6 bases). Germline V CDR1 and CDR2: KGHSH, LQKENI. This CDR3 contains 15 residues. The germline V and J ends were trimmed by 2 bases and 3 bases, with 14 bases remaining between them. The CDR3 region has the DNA TGTGCCAGCTCACCAAGTCTAGCGCTACTCTACGAGCAGTACTTC. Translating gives CASSPSLALLYEQYF.

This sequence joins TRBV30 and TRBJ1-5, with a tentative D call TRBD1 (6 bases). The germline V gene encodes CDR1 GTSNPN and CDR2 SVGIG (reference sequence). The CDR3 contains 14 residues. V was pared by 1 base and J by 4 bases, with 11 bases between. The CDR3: CAWSGGTRNQPQHF. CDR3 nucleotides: TGTGCCTGGAGTGGGGGGACAAGAAATCAGCCCCAGCATTTT.

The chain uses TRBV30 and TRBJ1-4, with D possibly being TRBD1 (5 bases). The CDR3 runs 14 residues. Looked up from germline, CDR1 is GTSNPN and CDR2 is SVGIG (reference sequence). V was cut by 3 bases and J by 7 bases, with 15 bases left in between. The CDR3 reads CAWSSGGLGEKLFF. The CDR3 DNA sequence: TGTGCCTGGAGCTCTGGGGGGTTGGGTGAAAAACTGTTTTTT.

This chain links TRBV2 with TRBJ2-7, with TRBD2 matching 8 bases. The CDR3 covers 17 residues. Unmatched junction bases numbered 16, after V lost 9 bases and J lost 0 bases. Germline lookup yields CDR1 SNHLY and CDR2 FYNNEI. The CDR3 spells CASRPGLGGGSSYEQYF. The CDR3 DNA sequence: TGTGCCAGTCGACCAGGTTTGGGCGGGGGGAGCTCCTACGAGCAGTACTTC.

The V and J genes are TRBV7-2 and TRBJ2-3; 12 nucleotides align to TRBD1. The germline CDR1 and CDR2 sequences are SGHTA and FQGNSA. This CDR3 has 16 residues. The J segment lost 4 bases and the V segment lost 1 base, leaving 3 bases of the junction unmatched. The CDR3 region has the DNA TGTGCCAGCAGCTTAGTTGGGACAGGGGGCCCAGATACGCAGTATTTT. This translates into CASSLVGTGGPDTQYF.

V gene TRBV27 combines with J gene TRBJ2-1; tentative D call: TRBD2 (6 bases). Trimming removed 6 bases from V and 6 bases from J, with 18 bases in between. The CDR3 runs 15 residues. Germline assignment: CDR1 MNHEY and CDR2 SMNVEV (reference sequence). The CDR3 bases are TGTGCCAGCAGACGTATTGGCGGGGCGGTCAATGAGCAGTTCTTC. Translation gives CASRRIGGAVNEQFF.

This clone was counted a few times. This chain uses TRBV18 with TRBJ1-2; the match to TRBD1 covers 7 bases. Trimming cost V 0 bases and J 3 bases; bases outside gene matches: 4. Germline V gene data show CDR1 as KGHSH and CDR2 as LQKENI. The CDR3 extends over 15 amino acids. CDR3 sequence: CASSPPAQGDYGYTF. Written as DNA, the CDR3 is TGTGCCAGCTCACCACCAGCTCAGGGGGACTATGGCTACACCTTC.

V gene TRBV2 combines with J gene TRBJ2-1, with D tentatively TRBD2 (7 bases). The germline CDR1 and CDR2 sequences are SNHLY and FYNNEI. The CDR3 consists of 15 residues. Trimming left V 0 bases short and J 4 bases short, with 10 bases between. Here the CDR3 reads CASSEAGGPYNEQFF. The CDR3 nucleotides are TGTGCCAGCAGTGAAGCGGGGGGGCCTTACAATGAGCAGTTCTTC.

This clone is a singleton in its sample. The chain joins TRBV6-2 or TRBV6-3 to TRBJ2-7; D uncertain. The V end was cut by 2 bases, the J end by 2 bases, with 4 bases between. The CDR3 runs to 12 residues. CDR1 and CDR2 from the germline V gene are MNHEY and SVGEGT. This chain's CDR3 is CASSYPAYEQYF. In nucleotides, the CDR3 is TGTGCCAGCAGTTACCCTGCCTACGAGCAGTACTTC.

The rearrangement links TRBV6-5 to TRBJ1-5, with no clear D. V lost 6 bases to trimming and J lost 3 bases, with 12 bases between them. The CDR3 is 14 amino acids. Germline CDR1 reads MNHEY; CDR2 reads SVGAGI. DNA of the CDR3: TGTGCCAGCAGCCACGGGGATTACAATCAGCCCCAGCATTTT. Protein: CASSHGDYNQPQHF.

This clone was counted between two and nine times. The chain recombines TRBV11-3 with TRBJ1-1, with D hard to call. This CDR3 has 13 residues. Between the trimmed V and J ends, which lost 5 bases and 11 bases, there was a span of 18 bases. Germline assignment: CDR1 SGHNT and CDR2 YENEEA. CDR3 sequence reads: CASSPIPEGDAFF. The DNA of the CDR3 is TGTGCCAGCAGCCCTATACCAGAGGGAGACGCTTTCTTT.

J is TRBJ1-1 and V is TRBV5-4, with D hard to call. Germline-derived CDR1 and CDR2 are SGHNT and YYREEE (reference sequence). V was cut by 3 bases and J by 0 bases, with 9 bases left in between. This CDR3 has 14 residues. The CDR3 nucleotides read TGTGCCAGCAGCTCACAGCAATTGAACACTGAAGCTTTCTTT. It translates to CASSSQQLNTEAFF. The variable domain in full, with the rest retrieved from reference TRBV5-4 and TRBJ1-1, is ETGVTQSPTHLIKTRGQQVTLRCSSQSGHNTVSWYQQALGQGPQFIFQYYREEENGRGNFPPRFSGLQFPNYSSELNVNALELDDSALYLCASSSQQLNTEAFFGQGTRLTVV.

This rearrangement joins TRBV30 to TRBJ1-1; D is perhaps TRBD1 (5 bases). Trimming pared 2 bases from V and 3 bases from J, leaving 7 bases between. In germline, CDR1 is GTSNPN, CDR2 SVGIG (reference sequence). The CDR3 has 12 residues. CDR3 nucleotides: TGTGCCTGGAGTTGGGGGGACACTGAAGCTTTCTTT. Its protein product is CAWSWGDTEAFF.